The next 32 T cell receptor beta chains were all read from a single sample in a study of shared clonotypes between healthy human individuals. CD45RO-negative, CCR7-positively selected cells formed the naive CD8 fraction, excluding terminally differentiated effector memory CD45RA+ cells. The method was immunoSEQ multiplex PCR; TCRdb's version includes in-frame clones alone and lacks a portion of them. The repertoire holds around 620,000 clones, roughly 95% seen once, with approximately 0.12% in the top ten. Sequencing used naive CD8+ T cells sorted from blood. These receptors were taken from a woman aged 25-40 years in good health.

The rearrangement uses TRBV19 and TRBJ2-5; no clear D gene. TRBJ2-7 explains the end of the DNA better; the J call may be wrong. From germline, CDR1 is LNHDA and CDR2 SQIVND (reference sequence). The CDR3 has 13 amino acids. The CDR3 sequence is CASSDGQTYEQYF. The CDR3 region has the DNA TGTGCCAGTAGTGATGGCCAAACCTACGAGCAGTACTTC.

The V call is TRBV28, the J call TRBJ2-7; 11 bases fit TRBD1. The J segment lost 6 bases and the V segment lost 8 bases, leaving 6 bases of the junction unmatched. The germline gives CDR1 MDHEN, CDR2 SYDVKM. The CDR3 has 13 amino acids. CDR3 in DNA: TGTGCCAGCGGGGACAGGGGGTCTAGCGAGCAGTACTTC. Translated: CASGDRGSSEQYF.

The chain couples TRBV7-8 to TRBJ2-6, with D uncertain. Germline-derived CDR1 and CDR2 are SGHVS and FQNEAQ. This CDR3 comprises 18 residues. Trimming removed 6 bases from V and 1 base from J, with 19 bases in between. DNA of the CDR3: TGTGCCAGCAGGCAACACCCCGGAGTTGTATCTGGGGCCAACGTCCTGACTTTC. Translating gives CASRQHPGVVSGANVLTF.

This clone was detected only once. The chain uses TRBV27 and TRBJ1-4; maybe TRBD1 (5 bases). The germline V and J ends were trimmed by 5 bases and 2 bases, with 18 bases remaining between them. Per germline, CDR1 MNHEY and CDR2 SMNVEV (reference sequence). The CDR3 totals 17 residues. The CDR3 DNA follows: TGTGCCAGCAGTCCCCGCTTTCGGACAAGGACTAATGAAAAACTGTTTTTT. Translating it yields CASSPRFRTRTNEKLFF. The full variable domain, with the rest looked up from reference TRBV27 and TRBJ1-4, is EAQVTQNPRYLITVTGKKLTVTCSQNMNHEYMSWYRQDPGLGLRQIYYSMNVEVTDKGDVPEGYKVSRKEKRNFPLILESPSPNQTSLYFCASSPRFRTRTNEKLFFGSGTQLSVL.

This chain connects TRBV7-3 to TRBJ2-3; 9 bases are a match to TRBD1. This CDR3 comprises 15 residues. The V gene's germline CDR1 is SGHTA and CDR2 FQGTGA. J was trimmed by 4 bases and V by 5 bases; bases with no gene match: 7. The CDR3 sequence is CASSLATGGSDTQYF. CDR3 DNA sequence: TGTGCCAGCAGCCTGGCGACAGGGGGATCAGATACGCAGTATTTT.

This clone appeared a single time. Written as DNA, the CDR3 is TGTGCCAGCAGCTTGATACAGAGTACCTACAATGAGCAGTTCTTC. This codes for CASSLIQSTYNEQFF. The rearrangement uses TRBV13 and TRBJ2-1; D remains ambiguous. The germline V gene encodes CDR1 PRHDT and CDR2 FYEKMQ (reference sequence). Trimming pared 3 bases from V and 2 bases from J, leaving 11 bases between. The CDR3 contains 15 residues.

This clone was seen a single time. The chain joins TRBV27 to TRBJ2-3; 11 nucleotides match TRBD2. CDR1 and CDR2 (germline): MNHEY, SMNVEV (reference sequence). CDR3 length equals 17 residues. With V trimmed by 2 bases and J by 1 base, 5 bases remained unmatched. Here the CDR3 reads CASSLQTSGIGTDTQYF. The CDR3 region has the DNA TGTGCCAGCAGTTTACAGACTAGCGGGATAGGCACAGATACGCAGTATTTT.

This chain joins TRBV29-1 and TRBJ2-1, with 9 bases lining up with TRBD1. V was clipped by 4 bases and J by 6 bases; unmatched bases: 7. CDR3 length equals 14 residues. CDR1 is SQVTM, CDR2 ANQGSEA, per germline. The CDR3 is CSVVRTGEVNEQFF. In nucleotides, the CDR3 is TGCAGCGTTGTTAGGACAGGGGAGGTCAATGAGCAGTTCTTC.

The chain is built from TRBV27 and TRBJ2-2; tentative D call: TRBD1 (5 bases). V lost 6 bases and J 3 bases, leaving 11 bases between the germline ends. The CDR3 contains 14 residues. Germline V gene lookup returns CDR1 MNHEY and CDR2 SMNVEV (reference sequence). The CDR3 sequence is CASRPTDYTGELFF. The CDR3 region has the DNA TGTGCCAGCAGACCGACAGATTACACCGGGGAGCTGTTTTTT.

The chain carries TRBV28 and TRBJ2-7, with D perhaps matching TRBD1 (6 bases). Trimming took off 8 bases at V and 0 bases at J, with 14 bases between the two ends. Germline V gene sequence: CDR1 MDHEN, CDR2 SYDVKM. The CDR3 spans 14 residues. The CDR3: CASLRTASSYEQYF. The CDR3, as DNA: TGTGCCAGCCTTCGGACAGCTAGCTCCTACGAGCAGTACTTC.

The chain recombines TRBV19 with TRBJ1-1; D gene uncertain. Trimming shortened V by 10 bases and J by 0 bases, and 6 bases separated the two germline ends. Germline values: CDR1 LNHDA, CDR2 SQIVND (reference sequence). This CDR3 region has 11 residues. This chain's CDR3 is CATAVNTEAFF. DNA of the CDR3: TGTGCCACCGCGGTGAACACTGAAGCTTTCTTT.

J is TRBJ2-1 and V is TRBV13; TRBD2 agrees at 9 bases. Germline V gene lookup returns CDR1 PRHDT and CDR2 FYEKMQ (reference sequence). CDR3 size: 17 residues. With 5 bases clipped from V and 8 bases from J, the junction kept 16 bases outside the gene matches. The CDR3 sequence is CASSRVREGPLEDEQFF. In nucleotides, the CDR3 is TGTGCCAGCAGCCGGGTGCGGGAGGGCCCCTTAGAAGATGAGCAGTTCTTC.

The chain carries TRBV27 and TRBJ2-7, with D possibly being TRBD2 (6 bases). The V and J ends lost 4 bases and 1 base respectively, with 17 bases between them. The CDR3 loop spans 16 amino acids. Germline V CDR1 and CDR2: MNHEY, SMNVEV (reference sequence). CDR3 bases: TGTGCCAGCAGTTCCTCCGGTAACGCGGGGTCCTACGAGCAGTACTTC. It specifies CASSSSGNAGSYEQYF.

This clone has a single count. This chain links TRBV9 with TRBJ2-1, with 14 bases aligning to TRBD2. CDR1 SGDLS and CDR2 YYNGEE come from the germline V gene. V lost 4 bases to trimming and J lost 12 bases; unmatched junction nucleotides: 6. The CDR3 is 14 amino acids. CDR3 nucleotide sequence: TGTGCCAGCAGCCTAGGGACTAGCGGGGGTGGGCAGTTCTTC. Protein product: CASSLGTSGGGQFF.

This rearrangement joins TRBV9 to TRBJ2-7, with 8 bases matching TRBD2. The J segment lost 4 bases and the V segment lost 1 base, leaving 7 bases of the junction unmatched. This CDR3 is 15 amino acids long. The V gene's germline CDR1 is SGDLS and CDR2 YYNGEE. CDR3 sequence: CASSVLAGPQYEQYF. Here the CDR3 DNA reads TGTGCCAGCAGCGTATTAGCGGGACCTCAGTACGAGCAGTACTTC.

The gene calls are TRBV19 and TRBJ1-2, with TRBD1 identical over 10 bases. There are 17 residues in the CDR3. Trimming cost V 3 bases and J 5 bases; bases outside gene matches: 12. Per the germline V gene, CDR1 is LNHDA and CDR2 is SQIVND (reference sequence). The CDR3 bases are TGTGCCAGTAGTATGGGACCCAAGGGACAGGGGATGTATGGCTACACCTTC. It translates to CASSMGPKGQGMYGYTF. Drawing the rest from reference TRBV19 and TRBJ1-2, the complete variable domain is DGGITQSPKYLFRKEGQNVTLSCEQNLNHDAMYWYRQDPGQGLRLIYYSQIVNDFQKGDIAEGYSVSREKKESFPLTVTSAQKNPTAFYLCASSMGPKGQGMYGYTFGSGTRLTVV.

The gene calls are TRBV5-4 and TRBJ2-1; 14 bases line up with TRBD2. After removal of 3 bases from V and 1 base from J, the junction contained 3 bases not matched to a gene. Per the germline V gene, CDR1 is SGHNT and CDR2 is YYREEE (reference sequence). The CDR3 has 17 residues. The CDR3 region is CASSYRLAGGSYNEQFF. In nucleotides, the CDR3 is TGTGCCAGCAGCTACCGACTAGCGGGAGGGTCCTACAATGAGCAGTTCTTC.

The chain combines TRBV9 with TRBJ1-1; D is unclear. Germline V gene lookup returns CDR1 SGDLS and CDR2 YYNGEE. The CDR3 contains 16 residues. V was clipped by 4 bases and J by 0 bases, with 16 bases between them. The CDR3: CASSPFPVLMNTEAFF. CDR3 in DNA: TGTGCCAGCAGCCCGTTTCCGGTACTCATGAACACTGAAGCTTTCTTT.

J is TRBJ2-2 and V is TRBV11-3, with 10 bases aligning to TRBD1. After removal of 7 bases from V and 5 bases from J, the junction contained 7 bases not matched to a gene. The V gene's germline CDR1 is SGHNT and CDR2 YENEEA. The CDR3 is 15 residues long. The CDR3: CASKPGTGETGELFF. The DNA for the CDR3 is TGTGCCAGCAAACCGGGGACAGGGGAAACCGGGGAGCTGTTTTTT.

The CDR3 sequence: CSSGQGNEQFF. The CDR3 DNA sequence: TGCAGCTCGGGACAGGGAAATGAGCAGTTCTTC. The V call is TRBV29-1, the J call TRBJ2-1; 9 bases align to TRBD1. This CDR3 has 11 amino acids. In germline, CDR1 is SQVTM, CDR2 ANQGSEA. V gave up 8 bases and J gave up 7 bases; unmatched junction bases: 3.

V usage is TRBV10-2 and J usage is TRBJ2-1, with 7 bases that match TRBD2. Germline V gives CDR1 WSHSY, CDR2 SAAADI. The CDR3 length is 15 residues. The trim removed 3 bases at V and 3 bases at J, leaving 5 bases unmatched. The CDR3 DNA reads TGCGCCAGCAGTGATCACGAGCGGGGCTACAATGAGCAGTTCTTC. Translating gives CASSDHERGYNEQFF.

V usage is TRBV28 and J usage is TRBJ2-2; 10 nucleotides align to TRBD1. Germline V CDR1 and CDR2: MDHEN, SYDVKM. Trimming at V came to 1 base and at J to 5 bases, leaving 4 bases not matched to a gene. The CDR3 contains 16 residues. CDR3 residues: CASSLSDRGRTGELFF. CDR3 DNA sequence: TGTGCCAGCAGTTTATCCGACAGGGGGCGTACCGGGGAGCTGTTTTTT.

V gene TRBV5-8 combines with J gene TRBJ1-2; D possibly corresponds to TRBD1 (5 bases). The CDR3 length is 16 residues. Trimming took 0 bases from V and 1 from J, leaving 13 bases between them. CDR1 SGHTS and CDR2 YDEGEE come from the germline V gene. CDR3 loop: CASSLGDFLLNYGYTF. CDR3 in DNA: TGTGCCAGCAGCTTGGGGGACTTCCTTCTTAACTATGGCTACACCTTC.

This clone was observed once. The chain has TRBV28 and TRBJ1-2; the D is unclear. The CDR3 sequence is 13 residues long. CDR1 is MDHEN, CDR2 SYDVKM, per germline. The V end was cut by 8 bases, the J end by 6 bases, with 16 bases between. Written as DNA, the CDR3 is TGTGCCAGCCAGACTTACGAACCACATGGCTACACCTTC. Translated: CASQTYEPHGYTF.

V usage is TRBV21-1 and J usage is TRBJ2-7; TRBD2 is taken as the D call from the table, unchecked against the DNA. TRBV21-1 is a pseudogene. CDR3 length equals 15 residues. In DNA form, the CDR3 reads TGTGCCAGCAACGTAGCGGGACTACTCCCCTACGAGCAGTACTTC. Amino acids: CASNVAGLLPYEQYF.

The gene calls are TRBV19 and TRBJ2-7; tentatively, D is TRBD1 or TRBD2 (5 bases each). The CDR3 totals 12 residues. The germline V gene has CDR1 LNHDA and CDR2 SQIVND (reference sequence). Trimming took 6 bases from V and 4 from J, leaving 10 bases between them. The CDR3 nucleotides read TGTGCCAGTAGGGGACCAAGTTACGAGCAGTACTTC. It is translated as CASRGPSYEQYF.

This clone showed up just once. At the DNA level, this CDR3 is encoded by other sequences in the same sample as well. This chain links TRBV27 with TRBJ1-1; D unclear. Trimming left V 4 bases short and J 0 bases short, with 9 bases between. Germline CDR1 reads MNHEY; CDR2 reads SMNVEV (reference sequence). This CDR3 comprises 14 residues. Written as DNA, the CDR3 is TGTGCCAGCAGTTCCCGGACGGTGAACACTGAAGCTTTCTTT. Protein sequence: CASSSRTVNTEAFF.

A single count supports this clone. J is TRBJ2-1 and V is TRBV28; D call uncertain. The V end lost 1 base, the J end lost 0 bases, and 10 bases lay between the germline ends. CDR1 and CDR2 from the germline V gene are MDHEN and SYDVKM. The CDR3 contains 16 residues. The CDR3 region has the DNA TGTGCCAGCAGTTTATATACTGAGAGCTCCTACAATGAGCAGTTCTTC. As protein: CASSLYTESSYNEQFF. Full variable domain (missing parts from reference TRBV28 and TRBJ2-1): DVKVTQSSRYLVKRTGEKVFLECVQDMDHENMFWYRQDPGLGLRLIYFSYDVKMKEKGDIPEGYSVSREKKERFSLILESASTNQTSMYLCASSLYTESSYNEQFFGPGTRLTVL.

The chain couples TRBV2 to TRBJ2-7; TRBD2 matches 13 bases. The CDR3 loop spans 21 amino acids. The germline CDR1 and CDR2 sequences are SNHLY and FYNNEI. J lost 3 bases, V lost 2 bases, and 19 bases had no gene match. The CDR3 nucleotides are TGTGCCAGCAGTGAAAATACCGGGACTAGCGGGATAACTTTGGTTTACTACGAGCAGTACTTC. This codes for CASSENTGTSGITLVYYEQYF. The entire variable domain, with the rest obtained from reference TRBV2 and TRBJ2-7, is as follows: EPEVTQTPSHQVTQMGQEVILRCVPISNHLYFYWYRQILGQKVEFLVSFYNNEISEKSEIFDDQFSVERPDGSNFTLKIRSTKLEDSAMYFCASSENTGTSGITLVYYEQYFGPGTRLTVT.

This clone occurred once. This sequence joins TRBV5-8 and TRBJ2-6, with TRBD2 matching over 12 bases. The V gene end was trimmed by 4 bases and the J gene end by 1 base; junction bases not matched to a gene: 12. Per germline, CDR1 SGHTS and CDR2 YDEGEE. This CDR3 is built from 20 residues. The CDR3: CASSRLGLAGWFSGANVLTF. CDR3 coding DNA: TGTGCCAGCAGCCGTCTGGGACTAGCGGGTTGGTTTTCTGGGGCCAACGTCCTGACTTTC.

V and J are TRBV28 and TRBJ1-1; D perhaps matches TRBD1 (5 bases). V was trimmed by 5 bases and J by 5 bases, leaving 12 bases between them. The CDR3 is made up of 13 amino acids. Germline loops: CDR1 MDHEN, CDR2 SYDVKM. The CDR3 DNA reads TGTGCCAGCAGTGCCATGGGGGGGACTGAAGCTTTCTTT. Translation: CASSAMGGTEAFF.

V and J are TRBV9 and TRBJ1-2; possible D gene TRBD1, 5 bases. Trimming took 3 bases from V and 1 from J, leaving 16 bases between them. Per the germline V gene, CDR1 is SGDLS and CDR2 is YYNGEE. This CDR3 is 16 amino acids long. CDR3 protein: CASSGGTLSFNYGYTF. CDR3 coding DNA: TGTGCCAGCAGCGGAGGGACTCTAAGTTTTAACTATGGCTACACCTTC.